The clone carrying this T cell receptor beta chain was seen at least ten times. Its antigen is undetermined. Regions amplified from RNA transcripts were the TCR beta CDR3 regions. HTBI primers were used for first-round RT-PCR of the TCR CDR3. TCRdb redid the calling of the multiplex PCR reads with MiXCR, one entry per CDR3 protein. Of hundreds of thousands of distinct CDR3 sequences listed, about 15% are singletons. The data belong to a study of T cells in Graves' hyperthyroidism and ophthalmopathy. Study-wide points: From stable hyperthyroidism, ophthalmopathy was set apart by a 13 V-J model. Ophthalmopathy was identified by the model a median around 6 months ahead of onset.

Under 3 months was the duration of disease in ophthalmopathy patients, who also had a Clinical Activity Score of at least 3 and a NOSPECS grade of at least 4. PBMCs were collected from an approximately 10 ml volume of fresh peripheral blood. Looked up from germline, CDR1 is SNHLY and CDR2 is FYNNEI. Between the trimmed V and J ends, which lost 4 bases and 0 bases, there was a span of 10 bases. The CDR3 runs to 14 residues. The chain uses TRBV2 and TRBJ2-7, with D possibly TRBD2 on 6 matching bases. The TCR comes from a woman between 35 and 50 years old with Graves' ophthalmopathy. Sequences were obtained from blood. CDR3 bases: TGTGCCAGCAGTGTTAGCGGTAACTCCTACGAGCAGTACTTC. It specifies CASSVSGNSYEQYF.